This T cell receptor (beta chain) was observed in a study of human thymus T cells. The study's findings and limits: Usage of V and J genes appeared biased in thymic and blood repertoires. The related literature has documented a marked overlap of thymic repertoires among unrelated individuals.

Resected material from corrective heart surgery provided the thymus tissue analysed. Among the donors, all were healthy Finnish infants having corrective surgery for congenital heart defects. This table comes from immunoSEQ multiplex PCR, and its TCRdb copy is limited to in-frame clones, with some not included. This table has about 130,000 clones, approximately 96% appearing once. The CDR3 spans 16 residues. CDR1 and CDR2 (germline): LGHNA, YSLEER. The V end was cut by 5 bases, the J end by 0 bases, with 16 bases between. Of note for this clone: No antigen is known for it.

The TCR sequence derives from a boy younger than two with a congenital heart defect but otherwise immunologically healthy. The specimen was thymus tissue. This rearrangement joins TRBV4-3 to TRBJ2-5; D is perhaps TRBD1 or TRBD2 (5 bases each). The CDR3 nucleotides read TGCGCCAGCAGCGTTGGGGGAACACCTTACCAAGAGACCCAGTACTTC. Translation: CASSVGGTPYQETQYF.